This T cell receptor (beta chain) was identified during a study of cytomegalovirus exposure and HLA in healthy donors. A word on this clone: What it binds is unknown.

Findings of the study overall: The authors reported that TCR beta sequences could predict HLA-A and HLA-B alleles. These predictions were accurate for most subjects in the first cohort. Several V segments, TRBV6-2 and TRBV6-3 among them, could not be told apart and were dropped.

The PCR had 60 Vbeta and 13 Jbeta primers. Generated by immunoSEQ multiplex PCR, the TCRdb table keeps only in-frame clones and is missing some. In the table there are some 180,000 clones, about 80% of which are singletons. Germline V gene data show CDR1 as LNHDA and CDR2 as SQIVND (reference sequence). Trimming pared 4 bases from V and 6 bases from J, leaving 19 bases between. The CDR3 sequence is 16 residues long. This receptor was obtained from an older woman in good health and CMV-seropositive. The source material was PBMCs. The rearrangement uses TRBV19 and TRBJ2-4, with D perhaps matching TRBD1 (5 bases). The CDR3 DNA is TGTGCCAGTAGTAGGGGCCGTTGGACGGATGTAAACATTCAGTACTTC. Translation: CASSRGRWTDVNIQYF.